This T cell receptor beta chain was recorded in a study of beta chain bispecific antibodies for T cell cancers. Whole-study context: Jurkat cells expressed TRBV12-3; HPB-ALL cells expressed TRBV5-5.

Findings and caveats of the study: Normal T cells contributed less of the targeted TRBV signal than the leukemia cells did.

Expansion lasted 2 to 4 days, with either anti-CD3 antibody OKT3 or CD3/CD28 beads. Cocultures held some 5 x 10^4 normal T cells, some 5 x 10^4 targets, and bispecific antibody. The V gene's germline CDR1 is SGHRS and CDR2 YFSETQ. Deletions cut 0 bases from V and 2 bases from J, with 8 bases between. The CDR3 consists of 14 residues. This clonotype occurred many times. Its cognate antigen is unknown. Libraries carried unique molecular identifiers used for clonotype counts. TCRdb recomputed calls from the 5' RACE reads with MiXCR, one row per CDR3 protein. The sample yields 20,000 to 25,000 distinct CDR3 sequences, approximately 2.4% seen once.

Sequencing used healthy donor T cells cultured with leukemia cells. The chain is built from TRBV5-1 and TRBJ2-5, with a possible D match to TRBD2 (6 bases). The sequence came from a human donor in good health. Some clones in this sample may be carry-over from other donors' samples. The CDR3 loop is CASSLAGGQETQYF. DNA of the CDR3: TGCGCCAGCAGCTTGGCCGGGGGTCAAGAGACCCAGTACTTC.